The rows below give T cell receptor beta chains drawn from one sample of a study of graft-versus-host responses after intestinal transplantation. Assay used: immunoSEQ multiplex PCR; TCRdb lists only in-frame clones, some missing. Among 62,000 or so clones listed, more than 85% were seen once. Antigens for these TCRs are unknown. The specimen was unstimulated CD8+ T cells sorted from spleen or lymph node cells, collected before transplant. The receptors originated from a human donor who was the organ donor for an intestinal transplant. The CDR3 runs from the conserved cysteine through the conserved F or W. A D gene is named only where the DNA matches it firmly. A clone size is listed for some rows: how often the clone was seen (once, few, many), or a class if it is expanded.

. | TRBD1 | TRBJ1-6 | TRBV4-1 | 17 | TGCGCCAGCAGCCCCCTTCCCTTACAGGGGTGGGATTCACCCCTCCACTTT | CASSPLPLQGWDSPLHF
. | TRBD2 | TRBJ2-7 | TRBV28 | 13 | TGTGCCAGCAGTTTAGCGGGAGCATACGAGCAGTACTTC | CASSLAGAYEQYF
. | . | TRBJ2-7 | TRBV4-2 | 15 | TGTGCCAGCAGCCAAGAGGCAGGGGCGCCCTACGAGCAGTACTTC | CASSQEAGAPYEQYF
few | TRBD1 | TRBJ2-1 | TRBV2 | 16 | TGTGCCAGCAGGGAGTTCGGACAGGGAAGTGGCAATGAGCAGTTCTTC | CASREFGQGSGNEQFF
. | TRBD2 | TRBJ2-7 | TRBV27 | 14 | TGTGCCAGCAGTTTGCTAGCGGGGTCCTACGAGCAGTACTTC | CASSLLAGSYEQYF
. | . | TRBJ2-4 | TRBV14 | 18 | TGTGCCAGCAGCCAACGGCCGAAATGGAGAGGGTCCAAAAACATTCAGTACTTC | CASSQRPKWRGSKNIQYF
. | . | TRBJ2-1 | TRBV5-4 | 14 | TGTGCCAGCAGCGTAAAGCGGGCCCAGACGGAGCAGTTCTTC | CASSVKRAQTEQFF
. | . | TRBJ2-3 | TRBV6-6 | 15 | TGTGCCAGCAGTTACCTCGGACTAAGCACAGATACGCAGTATTTT | CASSYLGLSTDTQYF
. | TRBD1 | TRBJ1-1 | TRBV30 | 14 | TGTGCCTGGAGTGTGGGACAGCCAGGGACTGAAGCTTTCTTT | CAWSVGQPGTEAFF
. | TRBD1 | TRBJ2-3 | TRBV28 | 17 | TGTGCCAGCAGTTTCCTCCAGACAGGGGGGACAGCAGATACGCAGTATTTT | CASSFLQTGGTADTQYF
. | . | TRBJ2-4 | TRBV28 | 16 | TGTGCCAGCAGGGAGGAAGGGATGGGGGCCAAAAACATTCAGTACTTC | CASREEGMGAKNIQYF
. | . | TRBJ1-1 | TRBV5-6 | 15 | TGTGCCAGCAGCTTGGCCGCAGGGCGAGGCACTGAAGCTTTCTTT | CASSLAAGRGTEAFF
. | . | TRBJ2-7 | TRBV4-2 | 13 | TGTGCCAGCAGCCAAGTTGTGAGCTACGAGCAGTACTTC | CASSQVVSYEQYF
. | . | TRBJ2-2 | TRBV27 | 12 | TGTGCCAGCAGTTTAACGGCCGGGGAGCTGTTTTTT | CASSLTAGELFF
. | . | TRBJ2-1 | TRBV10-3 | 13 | TGTGCCACGGGGGAGGGGGGGTACGATGAGCAGTTCTTC | CATGEGGYDEQFF
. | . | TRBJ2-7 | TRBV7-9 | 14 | TGTGCCAGCAGCCAAGTTCAGGGTTCGTACGAGCAGTACTTC | CASSQVQGSYEQYF
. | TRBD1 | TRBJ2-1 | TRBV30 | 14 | TGTGCCTGGTTGTCCGGGACAGGGTACAATGAGCAGTTCTTC | CAWLSGTGYNEQFF
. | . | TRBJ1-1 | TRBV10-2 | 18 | TGCGCCAGCAGTGAGTCGTGGGCTACAGGATTTCGGAACACTGAAGCTTTCTTT | CASSESWATGFRNTEAFF